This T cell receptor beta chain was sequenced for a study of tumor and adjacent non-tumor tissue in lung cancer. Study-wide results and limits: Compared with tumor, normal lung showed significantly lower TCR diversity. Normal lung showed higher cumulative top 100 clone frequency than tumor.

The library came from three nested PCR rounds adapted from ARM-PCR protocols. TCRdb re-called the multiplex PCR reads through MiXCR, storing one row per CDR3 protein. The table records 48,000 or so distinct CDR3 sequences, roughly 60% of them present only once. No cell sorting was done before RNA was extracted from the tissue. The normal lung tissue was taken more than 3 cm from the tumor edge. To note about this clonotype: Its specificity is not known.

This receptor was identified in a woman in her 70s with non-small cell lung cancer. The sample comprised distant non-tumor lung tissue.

The chain's CDR3 is CASSEMREALCNEQFF. For the CDR3, the DNA is TGTGCCAGCAGTGAGATGCGGGAGGCCCTATGCAATGAGCAGTTCTTC. The chain carries TRBV6-1 and TRBJ2-1; 8 bases are a match to TRBD2. The CDR3 covers 16 residues. Germline V gives CDR1 MNHNS, CDR2 SASEGT. With 3 bases clipped from V and 6 bases from J, the junction kept 10 bases outside the gene matches.